These 10 T cell receptor beta chains were all obtained from the same sample, sequenced in a study of patients and donors after allogeneic stem cell transplantation. Via MiXCR, TCRdb re-called the RT-PCR reads, giving one row per CDR3 protein. The table has over 400,000 distinct CDR3 sequences, around 15% seen once. Material for sequencing was blood, either unsorted or a sorted T cell fraction (not recorded which). Source of these receptors: a human donor who was either an allogeneic HSCT recipient or a stem cell or donor lymphocyte infusion donor (not recorded which). It is not recorded whose cells these are; they may come from a transplant donor.

CDR3 loop: CASSFGHPDQPQHF. The CDR3 nucleotides are TGTGCCAGCAGCTTCGGACACCCTGATCAGCCCCAGCATTTT. The V gene is TRBV7-6, the J gene TRBJ1-5, with D perhaps matching TRBD1 (5 bases). Germline V gives CDR1 SGHVS, CDR2 FNYEAQ. The CDR3 has 14 residues. V shed 3 bases and J shed 5 bases, with 11 bases lying between them.

At least ten counts were recorded for this clonotype. V gene TRBV20-1 combines with J gene TRBJ1-1; a weak D match, TRBD1 (5 bases). Germline-derived CDR1 and CDR2 are DFQATT and SNEGSKA (reference sequence). The V gene lost 6 bases and the J gene lost 4 bases, with 12 bases spanning the gap. CDR3 length: 12 amino acids. CDR3 sequence reads: CSALGGGTEAFF. The CDR3 DNA reads TGCAGTGCCCTGGGGGGGGGCACTGAAGCTTTCTTT.

Many counts were recorded for this clonotype. The chain employs TRBV5-1 and TRBJ2-7, with 8 bases fitting TRBD2. Germline CDR1 SGHRS, CDR2 YFSETQ. The CDR3 is made up of 17 amino acids. V lost 4 bases and J lost 2; bases outside the gene matches: 14. CDR3 region: CASSRRPMTSETYEQYF. DNA of the CDR3: TGCGCCAGCAGCCGTAGGCCCATGACTAGCGAGACCTACGAGCAGTACTTC.

V and J are TRBV29-1 and TRBJ1-3; a weak D match, TRBD1 (6 bases). The CDR3 spans 15 residues. Trimming stripped 1 base from V and 4 bases from J, with 14 bases between. The germline CDR1 and CDR2 sequences are SQVTM and ANQGSEA. The DNA for the CDR3 is TGCAGCGTTGAAGGCACAGGGAAGAAAGGAAACACCATATATTTT. This gives the protein CSVEGTGKKGNTIYF. Complete variable domain (other parts from reference TRBV29-1 and TRBJ1-3): SAVISQKPSRDICQRGTSLTIQCQVDSQVTMMFWYRQQPGQSLTLIATANQGSEATYESGFVIDKFPISRPNLTFSTLTVSNMSPEDSSIYLCSVEGTGKKGNTIYFGEGSWLTVV.

Only a few counts were recorded for this clonotype. The rearrangement links TRBV20-1 to TRBJ2-3; 11 bases line up with TRBD1. The CDR3 has 13 residues. Germline loops: CDR1 DFQATT, CDR2 SNEGSKA (reference sequence). Losses at the gene ends were 7 bases for V and 4 bases for J; bases not matched to a gene: 4. The CDR3 coding sequence is TGCAGTGAGCAGGGACAGGGGGCAGATACGCAGTATTTT. Its translation: CSEQGQGADTQYF.

This clonotype was counted only a few times. V usage is TRBV9 and J usage is TRBJ1-2; 8 nucleotides align to TRBD1. J was trimmed by 6 bases and V by 3 bases; bases with no gene match: 10. Germline V gene sequence: CDR1 SGDLS, CDR2 YYNGEE. This CDR3 has 15 residues. This CDR3 reads CASSGSGRGLDGYTF. CDR3 nucleotide sequence: TGTGCCAGCAGCGGATCGGGCAGGGGGCTTGATGGCTACACCTTC.

This clonotype was counted many times. The chain combines TRBV5-1 with TRBJ1-1; tentatively, D is TRBD1 (5 bases). The germline V gene encodes CDR1 SGHRS and CDR2 YFSETQ. V was cut by 4 bases and J by 3 bases, with 7 bases left in between. The CDR3 runs to 12 residues. This CDR3 is CASSPGHTEAFF. CDR3 nucleotides: TGCGCCAGCAGCCCGGGACACACTGAAGCTTTCTTT.

This clonotype has ten or more counts. The CDR3 loop reads CASSLQGAQTNTEAFF. CDR3 DNA sequence: TGCGCCAGCAGCCTACAGGGGGCTCAGACGAACACTGAAGCTTTCTTT. V gene TRBV5-1 combines with J gene TRBJ1-1; 9 bases match TRBD1. Germline values: CDR1 SGHRS, CDR2 YFSETQ. There are 16 residues in the CDR3. The V gene end was trimmed by 4 bases and the J gene end by 1 base; junction bases not matched to a gene: 8.

The table lists this clonotype with a few counts. The CDR3 nucleotides read TGTGCCAGCAGCTTAGTGGCAGGGGGCGGTGGCTACACCTTC. Translating gives CASSLVAGGGGYTF. V usage is TRBV7-6 and J usage is TRBJ1-2, with 8 nucleotides matching TRBD1. This CDR3 has 14 amino acids. With 1 base clipped from V and 7 bases from J, the junction kept 5 bases outside the gene matches. Germline V CDR1 and CDR2: SGHVS, FNYEAQ. The whole variable domain, remainder taken from reference TRBV7-6 and TRBJ1-2, is GAGVSQSPRYKVTKRGQDVALRCDPISGHVSLYWYRQALGQGPEFLTYFNYEAQQDKSGLPNDRFSAERPEGSISTLTIQRTEQRDSAMYRCASSLVAGGGGYTFGSGTRLTVV.

This clonotype was counted a few times. V is TRBV5-1 and J is TRBJ2-3, with D unclear. Germline V gene data show CDR1 as SGHRS and CDR2 as YFSETQ. The CDR3 is 14 amino acids. V gave up 2 bases and J gave up 2 bases, with 9 bases separating them. CDR3 nucleotide sequence: TGCGCCAGCAGCTTTCGGGCCTACACAGATACGCAGTATTTT. It specifies CASSFRAYTDTQYF.